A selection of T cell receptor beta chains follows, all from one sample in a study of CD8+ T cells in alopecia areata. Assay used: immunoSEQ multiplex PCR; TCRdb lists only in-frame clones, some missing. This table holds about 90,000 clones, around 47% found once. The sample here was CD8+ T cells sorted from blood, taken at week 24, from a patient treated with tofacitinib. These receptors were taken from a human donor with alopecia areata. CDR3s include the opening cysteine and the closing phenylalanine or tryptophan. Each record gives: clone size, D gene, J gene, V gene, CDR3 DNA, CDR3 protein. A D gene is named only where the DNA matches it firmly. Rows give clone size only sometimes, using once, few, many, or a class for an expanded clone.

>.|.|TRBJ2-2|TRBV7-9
TGTGCCAGCAGCTCAGGGGAAACGAACACCGGGGAGCTGTTTTTT
CASSSGETNTGELFF
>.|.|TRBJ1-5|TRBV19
TGTGCCAGTAGTATCACCAGGGGAAGTCAGCCCCAGCATTTT
CASSITRGSQPQHF
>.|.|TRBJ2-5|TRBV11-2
TGTGCCAGCAGCCCCATAACTAGGTACCAAGAGACCCAGTACTTC
CASSPITRYQETQYF
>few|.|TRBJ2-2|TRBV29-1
TGCAGCGTGGCGGGGATCGGGGAGCTGTTTTTT
CSVAGIGELFF
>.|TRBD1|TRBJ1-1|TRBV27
TGTGCCAGCAGTCCGGACAGGGGGAGCACTGAAGCTTTCTTT
CASSPDRGSTEAFF
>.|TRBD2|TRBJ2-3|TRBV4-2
TGTGCCAGCAGCCCAACTGGACTAGCGGGGCCCACAGATACGCAGTATTTT
CASSPTGLAGPTDTQYF
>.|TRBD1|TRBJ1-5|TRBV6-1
TGTGCCAGCAGTGAAGCGCAGACAGGGGTATATCAGCCCCAGCATTTT
CASSEAQTGVYQPQHF
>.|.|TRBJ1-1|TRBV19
TGTGCCAGTAGTATGGGTAGATACACTGAAGCTTTCTTT
CASSMGRYTEAFF
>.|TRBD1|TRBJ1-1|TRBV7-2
TGTGCCAGCAGCCGGCGGGACAGGGAAAGGAACGCTGAAGCTTTCTTT
CASSRRDRERNAEAFF
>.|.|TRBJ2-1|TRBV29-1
TGCAGCCCGGGACGGACCGAGCAGTTCTTC
CSPGRTEQFF
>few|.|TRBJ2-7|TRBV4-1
TGCGCCAGCAGCCAGGACTCCTACGAGCAGTACTTC
CASSQDSYEQYF
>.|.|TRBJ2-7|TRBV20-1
TGCAGTGCATCACCCTACGAGCAGTACTTC
CSASPYEQYF
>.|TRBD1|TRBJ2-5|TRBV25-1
TGTGCCAGCAGTTTCGACAGGGGGGCCCAAGAGACCCAGTACTTC
CASSFDRGAQETQYF
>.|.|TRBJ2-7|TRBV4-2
TGTGCCAGCAGCCCAGCAATAGCGGACTCCTCCTACGAGCAGTACTTC
CASSPAIADSSYEQYF
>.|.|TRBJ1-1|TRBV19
TGTGCCGGGAAGACTGACGGTGCGGGGCAGGCCACTGAAGCTTTCTTT
CAGKTDGAGQATEAFF
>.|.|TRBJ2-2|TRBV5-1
TGCGCCAGCAGCTTGGACGGGGCTTCCACCGGGGAGCTGTTTTTT
CASSLDGASTGELFF
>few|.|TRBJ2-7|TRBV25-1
TGTGCCAGCAGTGAATCCGGACCGCACTACGAGCAGTACTTC
CASSESGPHYEQYF
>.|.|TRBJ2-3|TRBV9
TGTGCCAGCAGCGCCGAGACTAGCACAGATACGCAGTATTTT
CASSAETSTDTQYF
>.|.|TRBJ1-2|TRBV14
TGTGCCAGCAGCCAAGTGTCCAGGGGCTCTGTCTATGGCTACACCTTC
CASSQVSRGSVYGYTF
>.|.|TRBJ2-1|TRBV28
TGTGCCAGCAGTTTAAGGGGTCTAGCAGACAATGAGCAGTTCTTC
CASSLRGLADNEQFF
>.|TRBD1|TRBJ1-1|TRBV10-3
TGTGCCACCGGACAGGGGTCTGAAGCTTTCTTT
CATGQGSEAFF
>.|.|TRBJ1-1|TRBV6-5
TGTGCCAGCGGGGGTGTTCCGACTGAAGCTTTCTTT
CASGGVPTEAFF
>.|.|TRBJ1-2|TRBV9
TGTGCCAGCAGCGTAGAGGCCCGAGCCTCCGAAAACTACTATGGCTACACCTTC
CASSVEARASENYYGYTF
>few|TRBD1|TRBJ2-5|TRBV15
TGTGCCACCAGCACGACAGGGGGCAGGGAGACCCAGTACTTC
CATSTTGGRETQYF
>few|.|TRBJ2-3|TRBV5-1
TGCGCCAGCAGCTTGGAGTCCCCCACAGATACGCAGTATTTT
CASSLESPTDTQYF
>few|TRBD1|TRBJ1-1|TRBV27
TGTGCCAGCAGTACCAGGGGGCCGAACACTGAAGCTTTCTTT
CASSTRGPNTEAFF
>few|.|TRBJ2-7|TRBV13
TGTGCCAGCGGGCTTGGGTACGAGCAGTACTTC
CASGLGYEQYF
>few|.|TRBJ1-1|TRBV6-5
TGTGCCAGCATGAAGCTGAACACTGAAGCTTTCTTT
CASMKLNTEAFF
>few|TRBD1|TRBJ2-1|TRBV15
TGTGCCACCAGCACAACCGGGACAGCGAGCAATGAGCAGTTCTTC
CATSTTGTASNEQFF
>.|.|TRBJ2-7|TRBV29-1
TGCAGCGGGACCGGGACGGGAGACTCCTACGAGCAGTACTTC
CSGTGTGDSYEQYF
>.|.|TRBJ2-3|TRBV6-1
TGTGCCAGCAGGAACCGGGCATACGCAGCAGATACGCAGTATTTT
CASRNRAYAADTQYF
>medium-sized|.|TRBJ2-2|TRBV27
TGTGCCAGCAGTTTATACAGGGAACGCGGGAGTGCCGGGGAGCTGTTTTTT
CASSLYRERGSAGELFF
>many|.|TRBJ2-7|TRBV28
TGTGCCAGCAGTTTCTCGGACGGCTACGAGCAGTACTTC
CASSFSDGYEQYF
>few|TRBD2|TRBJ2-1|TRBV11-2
TGTGCCAGCAGCCCCCCGGGACTAGCGGACTACAATGAGCAGTTCTTC
CASSPPGLADYNEQFF
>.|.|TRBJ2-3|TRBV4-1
TGCGCCAGCAGCCAAGATTGGCAGTCCACAGATACGCAGTATTTT
CASSQDWQSTDTQYF
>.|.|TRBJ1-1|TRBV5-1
TGCGCCAGCAGCCTGTGGGCCAGCACCATGAACACTGAAGCTTTCTTT
CASSLWASTMNTEAFF
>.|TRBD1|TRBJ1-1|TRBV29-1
TGCAGCGTTGGGACAGGTGTCTCGACTGAAGCTTTCTTT
CSVGTGVSTEAFF
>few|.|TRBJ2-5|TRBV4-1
TGCGCCAGCAGCCAAGATCTAAGGAGCCGAGGAGAGACCCAGTACTTC
CASSQDLRSRGETQYF
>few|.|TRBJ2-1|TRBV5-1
TGCGCCAGCAGAAACATTGACAACTACAATGAGCAGTTCTTC
CASRNIDNYNEQFF